This entry is about one T cell receptor (beta chain). Antigen specificity is unknown. Germline lookup yields CDR1 MDHEN and CDR2 SYDVKM. V was trimmed by 2 bases and J by 2 bases, leaving 7 bases between them. CDR3 size: 15 residues. TCRdb keeps only in-frame clones here, not all; method: immunoSEQ multiplex PCR. The sample consists of about 90,000 clones, 92% of them appearing once. This entry belongs to a study of graft-versus-host responses after intestinal transplantation. This TCR was sampled from a human donor who received an intestinal transplant. This chain joins TRBV28 and TRBJ1-6; a weak D match, TRBD1 (5 bases). Source: unstimulated CD4+ T cells sorted from spleen or lymph node cells, taken before intestinal transplant. The CDR3 reads CASSLAGAYNSPLHF. The DNA for the CDR3 is TGTGCCAGCAGTTTAGCGGGGGCCTATAATTCACCCCTCCACTTT.